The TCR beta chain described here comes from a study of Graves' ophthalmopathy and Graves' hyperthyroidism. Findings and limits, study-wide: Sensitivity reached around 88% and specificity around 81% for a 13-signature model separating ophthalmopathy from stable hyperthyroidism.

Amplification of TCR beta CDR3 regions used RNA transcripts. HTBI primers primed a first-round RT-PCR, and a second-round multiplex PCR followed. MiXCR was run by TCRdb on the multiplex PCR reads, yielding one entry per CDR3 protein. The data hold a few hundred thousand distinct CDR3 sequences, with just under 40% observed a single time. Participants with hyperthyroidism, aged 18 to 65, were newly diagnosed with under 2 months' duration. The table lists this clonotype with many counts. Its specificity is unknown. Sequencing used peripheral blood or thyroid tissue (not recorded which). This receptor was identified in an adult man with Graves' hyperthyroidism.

CDR3 amino acids: CSASTGGASYEQYF. The CDR3, as DNA: TGCAGCGCCAGCACAGGGGGCGCCTCCTACGAGCAGTACTTC. V is TRBV29-1 and J is TRBJ2-7; 9 bases are shared with TRBD1. CDR3 size: 14 residues. CDR1 and CDR2 from the germline V gene are SQVTM and ANQGSEA. The V and J ends lost 7 bases and 0 bases, in that order; junction bases with no gene match: 7.